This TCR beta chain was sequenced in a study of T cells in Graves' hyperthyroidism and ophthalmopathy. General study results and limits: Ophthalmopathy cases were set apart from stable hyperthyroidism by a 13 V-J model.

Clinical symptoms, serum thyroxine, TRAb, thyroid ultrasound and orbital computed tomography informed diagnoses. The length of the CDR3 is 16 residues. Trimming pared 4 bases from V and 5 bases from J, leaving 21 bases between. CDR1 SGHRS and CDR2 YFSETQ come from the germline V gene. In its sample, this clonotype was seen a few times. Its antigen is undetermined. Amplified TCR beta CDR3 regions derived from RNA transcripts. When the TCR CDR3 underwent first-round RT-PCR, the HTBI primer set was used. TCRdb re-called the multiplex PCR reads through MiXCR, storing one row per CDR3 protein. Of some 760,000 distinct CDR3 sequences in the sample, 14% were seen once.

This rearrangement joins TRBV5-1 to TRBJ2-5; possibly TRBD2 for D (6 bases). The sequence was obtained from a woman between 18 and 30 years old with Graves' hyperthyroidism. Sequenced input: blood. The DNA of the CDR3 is TGCGCCAGCAGCGGGTCCGGGAGCCTAAGGACGGAGACCCAGTACTTC. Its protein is CASSGSGSLRTETQYF.